A selection of T cell receptor beta chains follows, all from one sample in a study of T cells expressing NK-cell markers. TCRdb re-called the 5' RACE reads and catalogs CDR3 proteins one per entry, DNA excluded. There are roughly 380,000 distinct CDR3 sequences in the sample, with about 5.2% held by the top ten. The specimen sequenced was blood T cells: a sorted CD56 or NKG2C T cell subset, CD4+ or CD8+ T cells, or bulk PBMC T cells (not recorded which). Receptors originate from a man aged 18-75 years in good health. Both conserved end residues are part of each CDR3.

J gene,V gene,CDR3 protein
TRBJ1-2,TRBV20-1,CSARGGGNNYGYTF
TRBJ2-7,TRBV20-1,CSARVTKGDGQYF
TRBJ2-5,TRBV6-5,CASSSPLTGLGETQYF
TRBJ2-2,TRBV18,CASSLTETGYGTGELFF
TRBJ1-4,TRBV7-6,CASSLVPRDQNEKLFF
TRBJ1-5,TRBV20-1,CSASGTGWGNQPQHF
TRBJ1-1,TRBV6-6,CASGTGRNTEAFF
TRBJ1-2,TRBV11-2,CASSAFRTGARGYTF
TRBJ2-2,TRBV7-6,CASSLAQANTGELFF
TRBJ2-7,TRBV5-1,CASSLPGTGSYEQYF
TRBJ2-3,TRBV28,CASAGGQDTQYF
TRBJ2-7,TRBV7-9,CASSPGQGSWEQYF
TRBJ2-4,TRBV7-3,CASSSGTGGDIQYF
TRBJ2-1,TRBV5-6,CASSPLGLAGDNEQFF
TRBJ1-5,TRBV12-3/TRBV12-4,CASSYRDRVGDSNQPQHF
TRBJ2-5,TRBV5-1,CASSKQESGTQYF
TRBJ2-7,TRBV7-9,CASSLAQGTGKQYF
TRBJ2-6,TRBV12-3/TRBV12-4,CASSFPAGQGAFLPGANVLTF
TRBJ2-3,TRBV2,CASSKIRGLPDTQYF
TRBJ2-5,TRBV28,CASSTQARETQYF
TRBJ2-6,TRBV7-3,CASSLFRSGANVLTF
TRBJ2-1,TRBV6-1,CGSRTSEINNEQFF
TRBJ2-5,TRBV20-1,CSARPPGTQETQYF
TRBJ2-1,TRBV5-1,CASSSTGPSHNEQFF
TRBJ2-1,TRBV2,CASRRVEVPYNEQFF
TRBJ1-5,TRBV29-1,CSVARDPGSNQPQHF
TRBJ2-2,TRBV12-3/TRBV12-4,CASSLRGQGVSGELFF
TRBJ2-7,TRBV6-5,CASQLQASSYEQYF
TRBJ1-5,TRBV7-2,CASSLERSQPQHF
TRBJ1-1,TRBV6-2/TRBV6-3,CASSLQSYTEAFF
TRBJ2-7,TRBV4-2,CASSLGQGVSYEQYF
TRBJ2-4,TRBV5-5,CASIRSLGNIQYF
TRBJ2-5,TRBV11-2,CASSLEGGPKTQYF
TRBJ2-3,TRBV11-2,CASSLVREVSTDTQYF
TRBJ1-2,TRBV11-1,CASSPFGQGDGYTF
TRBJ1-1,TRBV20-1,CSARAARQGGTEAFF
TRBJ2-5,TRBV29-1,CSVDRGGQTQYF